The clone carrying this TCR beta chain came up many times. This sample is drawn from a study of T cells in Graves' hyperthyroidism and ophthalmopathy. Amplification targeted TCR beta CDR3 regions from RNA transcripts. Using the HTBI primer set, a first-round RT-PCR was run on the TCR CDR3. TCRdb reanalysed the multiplex PCR reads using MiXCR and keeps one entry per CDR3 protein. The table records more than 500,000 distinct CDR3 sequences, roughly 15% of them present only once. This CDR3 spans 12 amino acids. Germline assignment: CDR1 SGHTA and CDR2 FQGNSA. The germline V and J ends were trimmed by 0 bases and 10 bases, with 9 bases remaining between them.

The specimen was blood. This sequence joins TRBV7-2 and TRBJ1-1; TRBD1 might be the D (5 bases). The receptor was derived from a woman aged 25-40 years with Graves' hyperthyroidism. The chain's CDR3 is CASSLASGGAFF. The CDR3 DNA sequence: TGTGCCAGCAGCTTAGCGTCGGGGGGAGCTTTCTTT.